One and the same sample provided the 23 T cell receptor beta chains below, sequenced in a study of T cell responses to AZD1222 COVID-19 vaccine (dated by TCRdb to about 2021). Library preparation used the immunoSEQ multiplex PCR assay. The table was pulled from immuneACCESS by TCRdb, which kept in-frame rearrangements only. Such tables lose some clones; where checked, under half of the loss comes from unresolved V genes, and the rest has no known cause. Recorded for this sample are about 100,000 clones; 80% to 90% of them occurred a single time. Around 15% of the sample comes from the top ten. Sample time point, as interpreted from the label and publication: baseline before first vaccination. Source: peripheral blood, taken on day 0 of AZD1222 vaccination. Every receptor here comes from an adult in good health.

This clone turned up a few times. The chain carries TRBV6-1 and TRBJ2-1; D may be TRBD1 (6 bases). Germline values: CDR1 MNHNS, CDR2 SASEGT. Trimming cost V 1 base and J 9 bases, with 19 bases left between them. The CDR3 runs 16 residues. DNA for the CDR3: TGTGCCAGCAGTGAAGTATATTGGGCAGGGGTGAGTGAGCAGTTCTTC. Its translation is CASSEVYWAGVSEQFF.

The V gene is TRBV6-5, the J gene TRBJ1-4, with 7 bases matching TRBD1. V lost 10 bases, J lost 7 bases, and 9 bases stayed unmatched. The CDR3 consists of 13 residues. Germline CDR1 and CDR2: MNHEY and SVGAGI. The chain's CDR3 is CATGGAGGEKLFF. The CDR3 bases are TGTGCCACCGGGGGGGCAGGGGGTGAAAAACTGTTTTTT.

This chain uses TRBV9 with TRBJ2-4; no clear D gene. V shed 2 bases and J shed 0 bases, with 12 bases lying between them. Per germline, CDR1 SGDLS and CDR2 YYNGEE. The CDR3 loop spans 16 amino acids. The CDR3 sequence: CASSVGDSLAKNIQYF. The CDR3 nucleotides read TGTGCCAGCAGCGTTGGGGATAGCCTAGCCAAAAACATTCAGTACTTC.

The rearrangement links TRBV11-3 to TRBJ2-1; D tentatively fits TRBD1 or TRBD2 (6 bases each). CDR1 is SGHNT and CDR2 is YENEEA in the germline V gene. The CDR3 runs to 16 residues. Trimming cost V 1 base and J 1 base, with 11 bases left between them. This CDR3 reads CASSLGGAQSYNEQFF. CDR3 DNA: TGTGCCAGCAGCTTAGGGGGGGCTCAATCCTACAATGAGCAGTTCTTC. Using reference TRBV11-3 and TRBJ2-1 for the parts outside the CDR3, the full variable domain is EAGVVQSPRYKIIEKKQPVAFWCNPISGHNTLYWYLQNLGQGPELLIRYENEEAVDDSQLPKDRFSAERLKGVDSTLKIQPAELGDSAVYLCASSLGGAQSYNEQFFGPGTRLTVL.

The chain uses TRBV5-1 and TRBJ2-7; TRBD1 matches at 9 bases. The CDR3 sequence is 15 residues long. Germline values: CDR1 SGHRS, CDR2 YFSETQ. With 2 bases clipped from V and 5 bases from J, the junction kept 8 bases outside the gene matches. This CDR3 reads CASSFGDRDSHEQYF. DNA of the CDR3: TGCGCCAGCAGCTTCGGGGACAGGGACAGCCACGAGCAGTACTTC.

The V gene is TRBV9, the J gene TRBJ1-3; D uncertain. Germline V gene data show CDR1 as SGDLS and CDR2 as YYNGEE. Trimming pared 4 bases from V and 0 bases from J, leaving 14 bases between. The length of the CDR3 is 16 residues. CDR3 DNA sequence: TGTGCCAGCAGCACCAAGACGGGATACTCTGGAAACACCATATATTTT. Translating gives CASSTKTGYSGNTIYF.

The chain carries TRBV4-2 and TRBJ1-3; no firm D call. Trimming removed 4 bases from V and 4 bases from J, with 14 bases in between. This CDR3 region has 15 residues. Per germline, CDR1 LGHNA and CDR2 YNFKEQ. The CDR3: CASSRTTTAGNTIYF. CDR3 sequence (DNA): TGTGCCAGCAGCCGCACAACCACGGCCGGAAACACCATATATTTT.

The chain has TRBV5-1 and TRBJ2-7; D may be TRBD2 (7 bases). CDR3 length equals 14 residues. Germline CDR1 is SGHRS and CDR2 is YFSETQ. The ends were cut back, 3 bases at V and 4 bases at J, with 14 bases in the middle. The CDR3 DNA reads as TGCGCCAGCAGCTGGGGGGGCACCCGATACGAGCAGTACTTC. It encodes CASSWGGTRYEQYF.

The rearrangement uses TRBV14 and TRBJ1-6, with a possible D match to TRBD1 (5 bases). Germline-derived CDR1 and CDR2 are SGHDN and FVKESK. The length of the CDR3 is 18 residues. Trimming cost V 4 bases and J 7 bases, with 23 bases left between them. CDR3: CASSRTQSNRRTNSPLHF. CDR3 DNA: TGTGCCAGCAGCCGCACGCAAAGTAACAGGAGAACCAATTCACCCCTCCACTTT.

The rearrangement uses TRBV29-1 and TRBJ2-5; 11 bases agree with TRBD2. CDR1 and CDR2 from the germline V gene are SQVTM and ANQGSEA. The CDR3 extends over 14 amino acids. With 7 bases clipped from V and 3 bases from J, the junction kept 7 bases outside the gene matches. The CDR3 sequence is CSGYGTSGEETQYF. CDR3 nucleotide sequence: TGCAGCGGATACGGGACTAGCGGCGAAGAGACCCAGTACTTC.

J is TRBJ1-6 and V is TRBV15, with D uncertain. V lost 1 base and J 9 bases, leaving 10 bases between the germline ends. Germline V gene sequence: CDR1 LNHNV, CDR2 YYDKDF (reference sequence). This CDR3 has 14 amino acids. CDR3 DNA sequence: TGTGCCACCAGCAGAGCCAACGGAATTTCACCCCTCCACTTT. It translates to CATSRANGISPLHF.

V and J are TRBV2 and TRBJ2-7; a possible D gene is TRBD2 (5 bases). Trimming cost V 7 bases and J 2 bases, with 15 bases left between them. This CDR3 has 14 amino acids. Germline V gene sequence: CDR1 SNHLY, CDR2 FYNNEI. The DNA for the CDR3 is TGTGCCAGCAAAGCCGGGGAATTAACCTACGAGCAGTACTTC. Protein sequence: CASKAGELTYEQYF.

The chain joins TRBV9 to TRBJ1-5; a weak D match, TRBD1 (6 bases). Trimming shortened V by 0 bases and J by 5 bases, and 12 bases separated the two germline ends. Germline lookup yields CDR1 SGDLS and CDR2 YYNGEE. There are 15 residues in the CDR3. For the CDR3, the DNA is TGTGCCAGCAGCGTAGCGGGGGGCAGGGATCAGCCCCAGCATTTT. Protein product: CASSVAGGRDQPQHF.

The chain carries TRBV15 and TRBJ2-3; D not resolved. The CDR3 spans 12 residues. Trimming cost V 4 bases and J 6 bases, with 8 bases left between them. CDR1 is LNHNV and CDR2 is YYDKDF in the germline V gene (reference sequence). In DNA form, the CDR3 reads TGTGCCACCAGCACAAGACTTGATACGCAGTATTTT. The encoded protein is CATSTRLDTQYF.

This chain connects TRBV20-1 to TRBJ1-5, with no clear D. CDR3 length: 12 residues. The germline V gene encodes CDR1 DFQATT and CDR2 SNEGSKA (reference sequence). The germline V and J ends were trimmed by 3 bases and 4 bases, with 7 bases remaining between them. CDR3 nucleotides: TGCAGTGCTAGTGATGGGAATCAGCCCCAGCATTTT. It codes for CSASDGNQPQHF.

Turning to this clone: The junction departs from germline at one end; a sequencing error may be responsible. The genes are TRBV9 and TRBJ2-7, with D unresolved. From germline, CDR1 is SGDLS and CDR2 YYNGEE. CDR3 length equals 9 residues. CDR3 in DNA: TGTGCCAGCGGGAAGGGCGAAGACTTC. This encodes CASGKGEDF.

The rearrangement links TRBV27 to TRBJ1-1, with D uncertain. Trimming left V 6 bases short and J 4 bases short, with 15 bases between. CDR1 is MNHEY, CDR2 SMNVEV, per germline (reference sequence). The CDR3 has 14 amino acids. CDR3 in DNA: TGTGCCAGCAGCTTGATGGCGGGGAGCACTGAAGCTTTCTTT. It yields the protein CASSLMAGSTEAFF.

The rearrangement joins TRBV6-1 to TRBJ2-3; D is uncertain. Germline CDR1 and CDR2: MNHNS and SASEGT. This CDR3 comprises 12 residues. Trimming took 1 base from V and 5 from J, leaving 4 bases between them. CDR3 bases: TGTGCCAGCAGTGAAGGAGGAGATACGCAGTATTTT. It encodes CASSEGGDTQYF.

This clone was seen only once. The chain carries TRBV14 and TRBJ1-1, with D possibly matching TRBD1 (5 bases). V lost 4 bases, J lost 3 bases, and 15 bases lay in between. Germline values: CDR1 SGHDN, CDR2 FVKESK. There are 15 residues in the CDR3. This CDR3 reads CASSLTEGKDTEAFF. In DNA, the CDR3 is TGTGCCAGCAGCCTGACAGAGGGGAAAGACACTGAAGCTTTCTTT.

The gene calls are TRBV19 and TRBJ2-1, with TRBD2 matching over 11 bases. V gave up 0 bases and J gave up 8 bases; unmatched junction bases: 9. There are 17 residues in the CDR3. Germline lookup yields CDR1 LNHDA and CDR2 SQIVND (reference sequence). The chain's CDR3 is CASSIDRTSGRGDEQFF. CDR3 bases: TGTGCCAGTAGTATAGATCGGACTAGCGGGCGGGGGGATGAGCAGTTCTTC.

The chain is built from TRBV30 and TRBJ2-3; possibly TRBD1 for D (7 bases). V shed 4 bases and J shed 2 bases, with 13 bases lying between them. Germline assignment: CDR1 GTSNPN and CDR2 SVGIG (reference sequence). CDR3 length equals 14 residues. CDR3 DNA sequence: TGTGCCTGGACCGCGGGACAGACCACAGATACGCAGTATTTT. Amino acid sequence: CAWTAGQTTDTQYF.

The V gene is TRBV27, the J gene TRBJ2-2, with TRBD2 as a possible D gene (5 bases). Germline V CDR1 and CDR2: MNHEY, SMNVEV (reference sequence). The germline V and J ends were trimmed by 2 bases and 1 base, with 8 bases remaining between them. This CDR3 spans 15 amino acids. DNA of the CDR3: TGTGCCAGCAGTTTACGGGGTTGGAACACCGGGGAGCTGTTTTTT. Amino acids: CASSLRGWNTGELFF.

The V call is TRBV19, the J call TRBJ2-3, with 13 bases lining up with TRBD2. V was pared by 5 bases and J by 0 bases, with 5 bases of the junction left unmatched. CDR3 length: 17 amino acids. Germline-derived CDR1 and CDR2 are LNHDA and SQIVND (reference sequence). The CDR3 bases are TGTGCCAGTAGTTCCGGGACTAGCGGGATTAGCACAGATACGCAGTATTTT. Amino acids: CASSSGTSGISTDTQYF.